Given below is one T cell receptor (beta chain) in context. Its matching antigen is unknown. The ends lost 4 bases at V and 4 bases at J; junction bases unmatched: 13. This CDR3 spans 18 amino acids. The germline CDR1 and CDR2 sequences are SGHAT and FQNNGV. Molecular-barcoded quantitative 5'-RACE produced these TCR beta libraries. TCRdb re-analysed the 5' RACE reads in MiXCR, keeping a single row per CDR3 protein. The repertoire has around 130,000 distinct CDR3 sequences, 15% to 20% of them found once; the top ten carry approximately 30%. This record comes from a study of CD8 T cells in ankylosing spondylitis. Study conclusions and caveats: For ankylosing spondylitis blood, a TCR beta motif of about 8 highly homologous variants appeared characteristic. Reportedly, disease-linked clones are significantly enriched in ankylosing spondylitis patients' matched synovial fluid. A CD8+ phenotype characterized the disease-linked clones, which were relatively rare in peripheral blood. In synovial fluid and blood from reactive arthritis, some motif variants were previously reported.

The source is a male donor with ankylosing spondylitis. The chain couples TRBV11-2 to TRBJ2-7; 13 bases align to TRBD2. Sequenced: blood, either unsorted or a sorted T cell fraction (not recorded which). The CDR3 sequence is CASSWRATSGRAPYEQYF. The CDR3 DNA is TGTGCCAGCAGCTGGAGGGCTACTAGCGGGAGGGCCCCATACGAGCAGTACTTC.